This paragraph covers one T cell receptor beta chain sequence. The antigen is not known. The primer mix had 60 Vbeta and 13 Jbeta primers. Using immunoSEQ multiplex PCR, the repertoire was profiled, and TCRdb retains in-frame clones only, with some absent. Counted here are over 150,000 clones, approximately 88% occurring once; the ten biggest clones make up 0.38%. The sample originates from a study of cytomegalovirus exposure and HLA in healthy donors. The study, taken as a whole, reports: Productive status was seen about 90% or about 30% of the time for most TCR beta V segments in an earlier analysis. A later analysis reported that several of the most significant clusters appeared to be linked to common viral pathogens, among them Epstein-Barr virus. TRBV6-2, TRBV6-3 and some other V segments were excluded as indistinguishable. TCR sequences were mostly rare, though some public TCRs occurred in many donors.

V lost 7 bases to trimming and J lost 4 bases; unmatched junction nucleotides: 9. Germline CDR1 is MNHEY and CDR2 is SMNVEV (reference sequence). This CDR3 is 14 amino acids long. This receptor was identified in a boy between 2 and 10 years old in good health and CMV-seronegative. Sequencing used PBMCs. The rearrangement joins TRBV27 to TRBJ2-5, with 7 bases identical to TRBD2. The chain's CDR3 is CASKGGRARETQYF. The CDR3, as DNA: TGTGCCAGCAAAGGTGGGAGGGCCAGAGAGACCCAGTACTTC.